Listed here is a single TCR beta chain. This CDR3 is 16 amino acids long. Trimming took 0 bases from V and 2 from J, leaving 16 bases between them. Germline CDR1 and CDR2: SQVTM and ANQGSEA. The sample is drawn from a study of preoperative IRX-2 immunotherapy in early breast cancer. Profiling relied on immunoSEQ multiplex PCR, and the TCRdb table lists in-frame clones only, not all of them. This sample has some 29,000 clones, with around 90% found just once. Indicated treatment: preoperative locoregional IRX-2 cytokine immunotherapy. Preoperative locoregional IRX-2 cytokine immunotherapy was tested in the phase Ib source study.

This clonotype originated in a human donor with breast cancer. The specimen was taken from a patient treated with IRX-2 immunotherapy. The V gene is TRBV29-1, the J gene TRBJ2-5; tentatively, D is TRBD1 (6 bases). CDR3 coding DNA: TGCAGCGTTGAAGATCTCCGGACAGTTATTCAAGAGACCCAGTACTTC. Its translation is CSVEDLRTVIQETQYF.